The 16 T cell receptor beta chains presented below share a single source sample, sequenced in a study of PD-1 blockade in mismatch repair-deficient tumors. Assay used: immunoSEQ multiplex PCR; TCRdb lists only in-frame clones, some missing. The sample lists some 110,000 clones, roughly 80% seen once, with roughly 4.5% in the top ten. The specimen comprised peripheral blood, sampled just over 59 weeks after starting pembrolizumab. These receptors were collected from an adult with mismatch repair-deficient cancer.

The sample holds a few counts of this clone. V usage is TRBV25-1 and J usage is TRBJ2-5; a weak D match, TRBD2 (6 bases). Looked up from germline, CDR1 is MGHDK and CDR2 is SYGVNS. The CDR3 totals 13 residues. V lost 1 base, J lost 3 bases, and 6 bases lay in between. The CDR3 region has the DNA TGTGCCAGCAGTGAATGGGGGGAAGAGACCCAGTACTTC. This codes for CASSEWGEETQYF.

The chain has TRBV4-3 and TRBJ2-1; 13 positions match TRBD2. The CDR3 extends over 15 amino acids. Trimming at V came to 0 bases and at J to 8 bases, leaving 1 base not matched to a gene. Looked up from germline, CDR1 is LGHNA and CDR2 is YSLEER. CDR3 sequence reads: CASSQELAGGYEQFF. The CDR3 nucleotides read TGCGCCAGCAGCCAAGAACTAGCGGGAGGGTATGAGCAGTTCTTC.

V usage is TRBV18 and J usage is TRBJ1-3; 7 bases are shared with TRBD1. Germline CDR1 is KGHSH and CDR2 is LQKENI. The V segment lost 6 bases and the J segment 0 bases; nucleotides outside the gene matches: 5. The CDR3 loop spans 15 amino acids. This CDR3 is CASSPQGDSGNTIYF. The CDR3 nucleotides are TGTGCCAGCTCCCCCCAGGGGGACTCTGGAAACACCATATATTTT.

This clone was seen more than once but under ten times. The CDR3 sequence: CSVEDPGQDTEQFF. In DNA form, the CDR3 reads TGCAGCGTTGAAGACCCGGGACAGGACACTGAGCAGTTCTTC. The J gene is TRBJ2-1, the V gene TRBV29-1; 8 bases map to TRBD1. The CDR3 is made up of 14 amino acids. Looked up from germline, CDR1 is SQVTM and CDR2 is ANQGSEA. Unmatched junction bases numbered 7, after V lost 0 bases and J lost 9 bases.

This chain links TRBV28 with TRBJ1-1; 10 bases are shared with TRBD1. The CDR3 has 15 amino acids. The germline gives CDR1 MDHEN, CDR2 SYDVKM. V dropped 5 bases and J dropped 3; count of bases not matched to a gene: 6. As DNA, the CDR3 is TGTGCCAGCAGTCCGAGACAGGGGGCGGACACTGAAGCTTTCTTT. Amino acids: CASSPRQGADTEAFF.

The table lists this clone with a few counts. This chain connects TRBV6-5 to TRBJ2-7; 14 bases are shared with TRBD2. CDR3 length equals 15 residues. Unmatched junction bases numbered 6, after V lost 5 bases and J lost 6 bases. Per the germline V gene, CDR1 is MNHEY and CDR2 is SVGAGI. Here the CDR3 reads CASSPPGLAGVEQYF. The CDR3 coding sequence is TGTGCCAGCAGTCCACCGGGACTAGCGGGAGTCGAGCAGTACTTC.

The rearrangement uses TRBV11-3 and TRBJ2-2; TRBD2 aligns across 11 bases. Germline-derived CDR1 and CDR2 are SGHNT and YENEEA. CDR3 length equals 16 residues. The junction had 8 bases not matched to a gene; V was cut back by 4 bases and J by 7 bases. CDR3 DNA sequence: TGTGCCAGCAGCTCGTTAGCGGGAGGGCCGGGCGGGGAGCTGTTTTTT. Its protein is CASSSLAGGPGGELFF.

V gene TRBV27 combines with J gene TRBJ2-6, with TRBD2 identical over 8 bases. V was clipped by 3 bases and J by 2 bases; unmatched bases: 12. The CDR3 extends over 19 amino acids. Per germline, CDR1 MNHEY and CDR2 SMNVEV (reference sequence). The CDR3 sequence: CASSFNRRSGKAGANVLTF. CDR3 bases: TGTGCCAGCAGTTTCAACCGTCGTAGCGGGAAGGCTGGGGCCAACGTCCTGACTTTC.

V is TRBV27 and J is TRBJ1-1, with D perhaps TRBD1 (5 bases). The ends were cut back, 3 bases at V and 0 bases at J, with 8 bases in the middle. CDR3 size: 14 residues. Germline CDR1 is MNHEY and CDR2 is SMNVEV (reference sequence). The CDR3 nucleotides are TGTGCCAGCAGTTTGCAGGGTATGAACACTGAAGCTTTCTTT. It translates to CASSLQGMNTEAFF.

The genes are TRBV9 and TRBJ1-1, with 8 bases matching TRBD1. The germline V gene has CDR1 SGDLS and CDR2 YYNGEE. This CDR3 comprises 15 residues. V lost 3 bases, J lost 3 bases, and 7 bases stayed unmatched. CDR3 sequence reads: CASSGSDRADTEAFF. The DNA for the CDR3 is TGTGCCAGCAGCGGGTCGGACAGGGCAGACACTGAAGCTTTCTTT. Together with reference TRBV9 and TRBJ1-1, the CDR3 gives the full variable domain: DSGVTQTPKHLITATGQRVTLRCSPRSGDLSVYWYQQSLDQGLQFLIQYYNGEERAKGNILERFSAQQFPDLHSELNLSSLELGDSALYFCASSGSDRADTEAFFGQGTRLTVV.

This chain joins TRBV27 and TRBJ1-1; no firm D call. CDR1 is MNHEY, CDR2 SMNVEV, per germline (reference sequence). The CDR3 totals 16 residues. V was pared by 5 bases and J by 6 bases, with 22 bases between. This CDR3 reads CASSPSPGFYSSEAFF. In DNA, the CDR3 is TGTGCCAGCAGTCCCAGTCCGGGTTTTTATTCGTCTGAAGCTTTCTTT.

In its sample, this clone was seen once. The gene calls are TRBV11-3 and TRBJ2-5; 12 positions agree with TRBD1. The CDR3 sequence is 16 residues long. J lost 4 bases, V lost 2 bases, and 5 bases had no gene match. Germline-derived CDR1 and CDR2 are SGHNT and YENEEA. Here the CDR3 reads CASSLWGQGAGETQYF. The CDR3 region has the DNA TGTGCCAGCAGCTTATGGGGACAGGGGGCTGGAGAGACCCAGTACTTC.

The rearrangement uses TRBV4-1 and TRBJ1-1, with D hard to call. The CDR3 runs to 13 residues. CDR1 and CDR2 from the germline V gene are MGHRA and YSYEKL. Trimming took off 6 bases at V and 1 base at J, with 9 bases between the two ends. Written as DNA, the CDR3 is TGCGCCAGCAGGATGAACAGGAACACTGAAGCTTTCTTT. This translates into CASRMNRNTEAFF.

This rearrangement joins TRBV2 to TRBJ2-3; TRBD2 agrees at 11 bases. The CDR3 has 16 amino acids. Trimming removed 6 bases from V and 1 base from J; junction bases left unmatched: 6. Germline V lookup: CDR1 SNHLY, CDR2 FYNNEI. This chain's CDR3 is CASSSPSGGRTDTQYF. The CDR3, as DNA: TGTGCCAGCAGCAGCCCTAGCGGGGGGCGCACAGATACGCAGTATTTT.

CDR3 region: CASSAWTGLGADTQYF. The CDR3 DNA sequence: TGTGCCAGCAGTGCTTGGACAGGGTTAGGAGCAGATACGCAGTATTTT. The chain joins TRBV27 to TRBJ2-3; 8 bases are a match to TRBD1. CDR1 MNHEY and CDR2 SMNVEV come from the germline V gene (reference sequence). This CDR3 has 16 amino acids. With V trimmed by 5 bases and J by 4 bases, 11 bases remained unmatched.

V usage is TRBV6-5 and J usage is TRBJ2-7, with TRBD1 identical over 8 bases. The CDR3 extends over 14 amino acids. Trimming at V came to 4 bases and at J to 1 base, leaving 3 bases not matched to a gene. Germline values: CDR1 MNHEY, CDR2 SVGAGI. The CDR3 coding sequence is TGTGCCAGCAGTTTCGGACAGGGTTCCTACGAGCAGTACTTC. This codes for CASSFGQGSYEQYF.